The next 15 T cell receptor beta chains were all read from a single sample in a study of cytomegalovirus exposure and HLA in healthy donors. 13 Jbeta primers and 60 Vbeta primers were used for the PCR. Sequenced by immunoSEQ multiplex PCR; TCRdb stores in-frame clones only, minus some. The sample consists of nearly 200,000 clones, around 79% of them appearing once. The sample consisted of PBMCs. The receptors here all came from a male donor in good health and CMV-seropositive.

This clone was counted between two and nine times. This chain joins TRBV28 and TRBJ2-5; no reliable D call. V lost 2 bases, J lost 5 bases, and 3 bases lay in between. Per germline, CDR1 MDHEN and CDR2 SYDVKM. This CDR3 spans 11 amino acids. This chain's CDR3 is CASSLEETQYF. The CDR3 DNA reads TGTGCCAGCAGTTTAGAGGAGACCCAGTACTTC.

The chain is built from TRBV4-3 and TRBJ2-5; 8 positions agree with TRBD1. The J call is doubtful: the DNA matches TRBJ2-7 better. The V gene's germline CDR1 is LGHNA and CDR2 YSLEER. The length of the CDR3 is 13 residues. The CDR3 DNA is TGCGCCAGCAGCCACCAGACAGGGGACGAGCAGTACTTC. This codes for CASSHQTGDEQYF.

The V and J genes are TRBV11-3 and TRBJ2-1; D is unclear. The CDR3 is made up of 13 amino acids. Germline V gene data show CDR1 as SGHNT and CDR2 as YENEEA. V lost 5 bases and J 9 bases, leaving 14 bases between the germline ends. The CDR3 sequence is CASSRGELGEQFF. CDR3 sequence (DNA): TGTGCCAGCAGCCGAGGTGAATTAGGTGAGCAGTTCTTC.

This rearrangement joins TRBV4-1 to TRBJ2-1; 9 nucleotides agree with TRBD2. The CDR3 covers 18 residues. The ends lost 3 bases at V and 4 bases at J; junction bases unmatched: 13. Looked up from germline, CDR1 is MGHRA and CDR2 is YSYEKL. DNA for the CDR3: TGCGCCAGCAGCCAGGAGGCTAGCGGGAATCCCTTATACAATGAGCAGTTCTTC. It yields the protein CASSQEASGNPLYNEQFF.

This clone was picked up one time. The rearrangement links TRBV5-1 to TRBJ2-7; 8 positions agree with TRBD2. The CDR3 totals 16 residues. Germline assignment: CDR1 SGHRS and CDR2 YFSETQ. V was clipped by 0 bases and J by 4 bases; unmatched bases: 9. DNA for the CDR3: TGCGCCAGCAGCTTGGCCGGAGCGGGGGATCTATACGAGCAGTACTTC. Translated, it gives CASSLAGAGDLYEQYF.

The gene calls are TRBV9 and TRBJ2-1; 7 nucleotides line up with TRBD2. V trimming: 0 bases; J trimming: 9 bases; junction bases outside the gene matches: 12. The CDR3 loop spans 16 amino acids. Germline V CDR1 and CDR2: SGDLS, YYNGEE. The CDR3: CASSVGGGLVPSEQFF. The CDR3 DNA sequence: TGTGCCAGCAGCGTAGGGGGCGGACTAGTTCCCAGTGAGCAGTTCTTC.

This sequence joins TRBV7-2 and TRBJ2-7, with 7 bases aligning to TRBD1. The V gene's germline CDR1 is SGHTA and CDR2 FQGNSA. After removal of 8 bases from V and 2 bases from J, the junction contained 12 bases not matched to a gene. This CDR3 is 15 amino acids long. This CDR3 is CASSPRTGGPYEQYF. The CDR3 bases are TGTGCCAGCTCCCCTCGGACAGGAGGACCCTACGAGCAGTACTTC.

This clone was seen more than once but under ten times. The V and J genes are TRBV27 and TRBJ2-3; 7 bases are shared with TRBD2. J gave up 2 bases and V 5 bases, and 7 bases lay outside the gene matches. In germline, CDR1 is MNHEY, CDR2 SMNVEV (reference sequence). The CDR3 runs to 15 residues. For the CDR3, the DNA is TGTGCCAGCAGTGGCCTTAGCGGGTTCACAGATACGCAGTATTTT. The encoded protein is CASSGLSGFTDTQYF.

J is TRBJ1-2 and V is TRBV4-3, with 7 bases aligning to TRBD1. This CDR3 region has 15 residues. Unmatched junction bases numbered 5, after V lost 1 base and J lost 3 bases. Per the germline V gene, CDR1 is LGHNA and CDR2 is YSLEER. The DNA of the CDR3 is TGCGCCAGCAGCCAAGGTACAGGGGAACACTATGGCTACACCTTC. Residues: CASSQGTGEHYGYTF.

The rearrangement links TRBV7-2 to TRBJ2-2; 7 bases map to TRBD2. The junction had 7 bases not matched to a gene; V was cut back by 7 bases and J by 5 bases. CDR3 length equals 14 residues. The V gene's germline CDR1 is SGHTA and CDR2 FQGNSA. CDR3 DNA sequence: TGTGCCAGCAATGTAAGGGAGGGGACCGGGGAGCTGTTTTTT. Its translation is CASNVREGTGELFF.

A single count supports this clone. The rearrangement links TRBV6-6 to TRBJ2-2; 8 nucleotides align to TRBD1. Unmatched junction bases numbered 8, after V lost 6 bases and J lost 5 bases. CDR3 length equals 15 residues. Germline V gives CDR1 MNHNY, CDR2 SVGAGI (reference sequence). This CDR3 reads CASRAGQGPTGELFF. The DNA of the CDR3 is TGTGCCAGCAGGGCAGGACAGGGCCCAACCGGGGAGCTGTTTTTT.

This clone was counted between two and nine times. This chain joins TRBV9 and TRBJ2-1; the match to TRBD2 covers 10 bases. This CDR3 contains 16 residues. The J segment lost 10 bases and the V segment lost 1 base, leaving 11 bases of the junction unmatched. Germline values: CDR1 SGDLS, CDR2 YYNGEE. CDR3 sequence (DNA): TGTGCCAGCAGCGTAACAGGGCTAGCGGGAGATCAAGAGCAGTTCTTC. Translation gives CASSVTGLAGDQEQFF.

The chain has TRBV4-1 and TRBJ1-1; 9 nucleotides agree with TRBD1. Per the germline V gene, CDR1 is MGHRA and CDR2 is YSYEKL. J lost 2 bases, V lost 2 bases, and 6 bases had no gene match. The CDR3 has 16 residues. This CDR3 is CASSQSKDRGNTEAFF. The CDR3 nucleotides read TGCGCCAGCAGCCAAAGTAAGGACAGGGGCAACACTGAAGCTTTCTTT.

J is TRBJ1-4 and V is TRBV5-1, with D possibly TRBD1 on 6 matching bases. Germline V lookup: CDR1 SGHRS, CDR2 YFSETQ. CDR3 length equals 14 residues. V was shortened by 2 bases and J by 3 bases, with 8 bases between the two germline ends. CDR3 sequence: CASSFQGPNEKLFF. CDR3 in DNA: TGCGCCAGCAGCTTCCAGGGGCCTAATGAAAAACTGTTTTTT.

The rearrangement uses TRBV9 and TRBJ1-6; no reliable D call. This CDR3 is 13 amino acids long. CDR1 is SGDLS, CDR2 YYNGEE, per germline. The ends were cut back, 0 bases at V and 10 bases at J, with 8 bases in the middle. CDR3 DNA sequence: TGTGCCAGCAGCGTAGGCGGTGGATCACCCCTCCACTTT. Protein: CASSVGGGSPLHF.